The rows below give T cell receptor beta chains drawn from one sample of a study of blood T cell repertoires in COVID-19. The data were produced by immunoSEQ multiplex PCR, yet TCRdb's version contains in-frame clones alone and is incomplete. The sample lists more than 300,000 clones; about 82% were seen once. Sample: peripheral blood. The receptor set was obtained from a woman aged 50 to 65 with acute or convalescent COVID-19. CDR3s include the opening cysteine and the closing phenylalanine or tryptophan. Part of the rows lack a size; the others show once, few, many or a class for expanded clones.

.	TRBV14	TRBJ2-5	CASSQEYGSGTQYF
.	TRBV28	TRBJ1-6	CASSSRGLASPLHF
.	TRBV7-9	TRBJ2-7	CASSFLTSFVDEQYF
once	TRBV6-5	TRBJ2-3	CASRDEGGSTDTQYF
few	TRBV7-3	TRBJ1-1	CASSLLSVNTEAFF
.	TRBV27	TRBJ1-1	CAISDRLNTEAFF
few	TRBV9	TRBJ2-5	CASSVASGRAWETQYF
.	TRBV30	TRBJ2-3	CAWRAKTVTATDTQYF
.	TRBV30	TRBJ2-2	CAWSVSSGELFF
.	TRBV9	TRBJ2-7	CASSSQAGGPYEQYF
.	TRBV15	TRBJ1-2	CATSPRGRTYGYTF
.	TRBV28	TRBJ1-6	CASSPRDRGNSPLHF
.	TRBV7-2	TRBJ2-2	CASSSSGVFGELFF
.	TRBV19	TRBJ2-1	CASSIGLEGGEQFF
.	TRBV9	TRBJ1-1	CASSVEAQGMNTEAFF
once	TRBV7-2	TRBJ2-3	CASSFLGWTGGTDTQYF
.	TRBV27	TRBJ2-2	CASSSWTNHNGELFF
.	TRBV28	TRBJ1-3	CASSFVRQAFFSGNTIYF
.	TRBV6-5	TRBJ1-3	CASTPPGGSGNTIYF
.	TRBV25-1	TRBJ2-4	CASSGPGTGVVIQYF
.	TRBV7-8	TRBJ1-2	CASSSQGTRGGNYGYTF
.	TRBV4-1	TRBJ2-7	CASSRGSGNYEQYF
.	TRBV5-6	TRBJ2-7	CASSFQGFHEQYF
.	TRBV18	TRBJ1-1	CASSGRGSDTEAFF
.	TRBV6-2/TRBV6-3	TRBJ2-1	CASSGDVRGRRNEQFF
.	TRBV3-1/TRBV3-2	TRBJ2-5	CASSPQRVETQYF
.	TRBV29-1	TRBJ2-1	CSVEGLAGGPYNEQFF
.	TRBV30	TRBJ1-1	CAWSVEEFRDRGLWLDTEAFF
.	TRBV21-1	TRBJ2-7	CASSKLGGAYEQYF
.	TRBV6-5	TRBJ2-1	CASGETGGYNEQFF
.	TRBV28	TRBJ1-4	CASSLGGNTNEKLFF
.	TRBV5-1	TRBJ2-3	CASSFRTSGRAGEDTQYF
.	TRBV28	TRBJ2-3	CASSLVNSGRARDTQYF
few	TRBV9	TRBJ2-5	CASSVARGSQETQYF
.	TRBV7-9	TRBJ2-5	CASSLPGPRQGPQETQYF
few	TRBV29-1	TRBJ2-7	CSVSRGTYEQYF
.	TRBV19	TRBJ1-1	CASSIGSGGAEAFF
.	TRBV7-2	TRBJ1-5	CASSLGGGGHSNQPQHF
.	TRBV6-2/TRBV6-3	TRBJ2-3	CASSNPLGTRWISDTQYF
once	TRBV19	TRBJ2-1	CASRLRRNNEQFF
.	TRBV2	TRBJ1-6	CASGGQQSSYNSPLHF
.	TRBV18	TRBJ2-1	CASSPSPAILAGAYNEQFF
.	TRBV28	TRBJ1-4	CASRSGRGRGREKLFF
few	TRBV2	TRBJ1-4	CASRAGWNEKLFF
.	TRBV13	TRBJ2-7	CASSQGGLAGSSYEQYF
.	TRBV7-3	TRBJ1-1	CASSLGGQGGFQAFF
.	TRBV24-1	TRBJ2-7	CATSDSSYEQYF
.	TRBV7-9	TRBJ2-3	CASNLPYRGLTDTQYF
.	TRBV15	TRBJ2-7	CATSRGSSGGHYEQYF
.	TRBV21-1	TRBJ2-7	CASSSSGQASEQYF